The 30 T cell receptor beta chains given below trace back to one sample, sequenced in a study of T-cell memory formation after mild COVID-19 (dated by TCRdb to the early 2020s). The library was prepared using 5' RACE. Sequencing instrument: Illumina NovaSeq 6000. TCRdb reworked the public reads: Q25 trimming with fastp, MiXCR clone assembly, productive beta chains retained. Every entry covers one CDR3 protein and lists the most common genes and DNA from its rows. Counted in this sample were about 560,000 distinct CDR3 sequences; approximately 21% of them appeared once. In total, the top ten clones hold around 9.2% of the sample. The specimen sequenced was PBMCs or a T cell subset sorted from them (not recorded which). Receptors originate from an adult woman who had mild COVID-19 (a few samples of this study predate the infection). The sample titles of this study are shuffled in the database, so cell type and time point are left out; the donor was told from shared clones.

The chain carries TRBV5-4 and TRBJ2-3; 10 bases map to TRBD2. The length of the CDR3 is 16 residues. With 7 bases clipped from V and 1 base from J, the junction kept 9 bases outside the gene matches. Germline values: CDR1 SGHNT, CDR2 YYREEE (reference sequence). The CDR3 is CASPGLATSRTDTQYF. In DNA, the CDR3 is TGTGCCAGCCCGGGACTAGCGACCTCCCGCACAGATACGCAGTATTTT.

This clonotype was found a few times. This sequence joins TRBV5-1 and TRBJ2-1; D gene uncertain. The CDR3 runs 16 residues. Germline CDR1 SGHRS, CDR2 YFSETQ. The V end was cut by 0 bases, the J end by 0 bases, with 10 bases between. CDR3 sequence reads: CASSLVIRSSYNEQFF. The CDR3, as DNA: TGCGCCAGCAGCTTGGTAATCAGGAGCTCCTACAATGAGCAGTTCTTC.

This clonotype was counted only a few times. The rearrangement uses TRBV20-1 and TRBJ2-7; 11 nucleotides match TRBD2. With 3 bases clipped from V and 13 bases from J, the junction kept 14 bases outside the gene matches. Germline-derived CDR1 and CDR2 are DFQATT and SNEGSKA (reference sequence). This CDR3 has 14 residues. Written as DNA, the CDR3 is TGCAGTGCTAGCCCCGCTAGCGGGGGGTCTAGCAACTACTTC. Translating gives CSASPASGGSSNYF.

This clonotype turned up a few times. V and J are TRBV11-2 and TRBJ1-5; 7 nucleotides match TRBD1. This CDR3 has 14 amino acids. V lost 4 bases and J lost 6; bases outside the gene matches: 6. CDR1 is SGHAT, CDR2 FQNNGV, per germline. The CDR3 DNA sequence: TGTGCCAGCAGCTCGCGACAGGGACCTCAGCCCCAGCATTTT. Protein: CASSSRQGPQPQHF.

The chain carries TRBV6-1 and TRBJ2-2; possibly TRBD1 or TRBD2 for D (5 bases each). This CDR3 has 17 residues. CDR1 and CDR2 from the germline V gene are MNHNS and SASEGT. The germline V and J ends were trimmed by 1 base and 2 bases, with 14 bases remaining between them. The DNA for the CDR3 is TGTGCCAGCAGTGAAGGTCCGGGACGGAGAAACACCGGGGAGCTGTTTTTT. Encoded protein: CASSEGPGRRNTGELFF.

This chain connects TRBV4-1 to TRBJ1-2; TRBD1 agrees at 7 bases. With V trimmed by 4 bases and J by 3 bases, 11 bases remained unmatched. Germline CDR1 and CDR2: MGHRA and YSYEKL. The CDR3 totals 16 residues. The CDR3 nucleotides read TGCGCCAGCAGCCCCAGGACAGGAAGAGAGGACTATGGCTACACCTTC. It translates to CASSPRTGREDYGYTF.

A few counts support this clonotype. An end of the junction does not agree with germline; a read error may underlie this. The chain recombines TRBV3-1 with TRBJ1-1; weak D call: TRBD1 (5 bases). This CDR3 is 12 amino acids long. Germline V lookup: CDR1 LGHDT, CDR2 YNNKEL (reference sequence). The CDR3 is CASSQGRYGASF. CDR3 bases: TGTGCCAGCAGCCAGGGTCGGTACGGGGCCAGCTTT.

The rearrangement joins TRBV5-1 to TRBJ2-6, with D tentatively TRBD1 (5 bases). V lost 4 bases to trimming and J lost 0 bases, with 11 bases between them. Germline V lookup: CDR1 SGHRS, CDR2 YFSETQ. The CDR3 length is 16 residues. The CDR3 DNA sequence: TGCGCCAGCAGCCCTAGACAGAGCTCTGGGGCCAACGTCCTGACTTTC. Encoded protein: CASSPRQSSGANVLTF.

This chain links TRBV7-9 with TRBJ1-5, with no clear D. The CDR3 has 15 amino acids. V was trimmed by 5 bases and J by 0 bases, leaving 11 bases between them. CDR1 and CDR2 (germline): SEHNR, FQNEAQ (reference sequence). This chain's CDR3 is CASSPARDSNQPQHF. The CDR3 bases are TGTGCCAGCAGCCCAGCGAGGGATAGCAATCAGCCCCAGCATTTT.

This clonotype appeared a few times. The chain employs TRBV28 and TRBJ2-5, with TRBD2 matching 7 bases. The J segment lost 0 bases and the V segment lost 4 bases, leaving 2 bases of the junction unmatched. Per germline, CDR1 MDHEN and CDR2 SYDVKM. CDR3 length equals 14 residues. The CDR3 DNA sequence: TGTGCCAGCAGTTGGCTAGCGGACCAAGAGACCCAGTACTTC. Its translation is CASSWLADQETQYF.

V and J are TRBV7-3 and TRBJ2-2, with D perhaps matching TRBD1 (5 bases). Trimming shortened V by 0 bases and J by 7 bases, and 9 bases separated the two germline ends. The CDR3 length is 14 residues. The V gene's germline CDR1 is SGHTA and CDR2 FQGTGA. CDR3 loop: CASSLTGQIGELFF. The CDR3, as DNA: TGTGCCAGCAGCTTAACGGGGCAGATCGGGGAGCTGTTTTTT. The whole variable domain, remainder taken from reference TRBV7-3 and TRBJ2-2, is GAGVSQTPSNKVTEKGKYVELRCDPISGHTALYWYRQSLGQGPEFLIYFQGTGAADDSGLPNDRFFAVRPEGSVSTLKIQRTERGDSAVYLCASSLTGQIGELFFGEGSRLTVL.

The rearrangement links TRBV12-3 or TRBV12-4 to TRBJ2-1, with a weak D call TRBD1 (6 bases). The CDR3 totals 16 residues. The V end lost 6 bases, the J end lost 7 bases, and 22 bases lay between the germline ends. CDR3 in amino acids: CASRTGPAMSGNEQFF. The CDR3 nucleotides read TGTGCCAGCAGGACAGGACCCGCCATGTCTGGGAATGAGCAGTTCTTC.

This clonotype was counted a few times. CDR3 in DNA: TGTGCCAGCAGCTTCACCGGGACTAGCGGGGGGGCCTATGAGCAGTTCTTC. This gives the protein CASSFTGTSGGAYEQFF. This chain joins TRBV7-3 and TRBJ2-1; TRBD2 aligns across 16 bases. The trim removed 3 bases at V and 8 bases at J, leaving 7 bases unmatched. The CDR3 totals 17 residues. Germline lookup yields CDR1 SGHTA and CDR2 FQGTGA.

The chain has TRBV12-3 or TRBV12-4 and TRBJ2-1; D call uncertain. With 6 bases removed from V and 9 bases from J, the gap between germline ends came to 36 bases. CDR3 length: 20 amino acids. The CDR3 sequence: CASSSSWTSNWASRVGEQFF. The DNA of the CDR3 is TGTGCCAGCAGCTCCTCCTGGACCAGCAACTGGGCCAGCCGGGTTGGTGAGCAGTTCTTC.

This clonotype was seen only a few times. The rearrangement joins TRBV19 to TRBJ2-1; 10 nucleotides match TRBD2. The J segment lost 0 bases and the V segment lost 7 bases, leaving 6 bases of the junction unmatched. The CDR3 consists of 16 residues. In germline, CDR1 is LNHDA, CDR2 SQIVND (reference sequence). The CDR3, as DNA: TGTGCCAGTACCCCGACTAGCGGGTCCTCCTACAATGAGCAGTTCTTC. This encodes CASTPTSGSSYNEQFF.

The chain is built from TRBV7-2 and TRBJ2-1; TRBD2 matches at 9 bases. V shed 4 bases, J shed 1 base, and the junction held 11 bases outside the gene matches. This CDR3 is 18 amino acids long. Germline CDR1 is SGHTA and CDR2 is FQGNSA. CDR3 loop: CASSSPLDSGRSYNEQFF. CDR3 coding DNA: TGTGCCAGCAGCTCTCCATTAGATAGCGGGAGATCCTACAATGAGCAGTTCTTC. The complete variable domain, with remaining parts taken from reference TRBV7-2 and TRBJ2-1, reads GAGVSQSPSNKVTEKGKDVELRCDPISGHTALYWYRQSLGQGLEFLIYFQGNSAPDKSGLPSDRFSAERTGGSVSTLTIQRTQQEDSAVYLCASSSPLDSGRSYNEQFFGPGTRLTVL.

The chain joins TRBV14 to TRBJ2-2; the match to TRBD2 covers 10 bases. Per the germline V gene, CDR1 is SGHDN and CDR2 is FVKESK. The V and J ends lost 1 base and 7 bases, in that order; junction bases with no gene match: 6. CDR3 length: 16 amino acids. The CDR3 sequence: CASSQVGLALNGELFF. CDR3 bases: TGTGCCAGCAGCCAAGTGGGACTAGCGCTGAACGGGGAGCTGTTTTTT.

CDR3 sequence: CASSFRRGEKTQYF. The CDR3 DNA reads as TGTGCCAGCAGTTTTCGGCGGGGGGAAAAGACCCAGTACTTC. The genes are TRBV12-3 or TRBV12-4 and TRBJ2-5; 8 bases line up with TRBD2. CDR3 size: 14 residues. The trim removed 3 bases at V and 6 bases at J, leaving 6 bases unmatched.

The CDR3 spells CASKPVSGASIQYF. The CDR3 DNA is TGCGCCAGCAAGCCTGTTAGCGGGGCTTCAATTCAGTACTTC. The chain joins TRBV5-1 to TRBJ2-4; 8 bases are shared with TRBD2. Germline loops: CDR1 SGHRS, CDR2 YFSETQ. This CDR3 comprises 14 residues. V lost 6 bases, J lost 10 bases, and 12 bases stayed unmatched.

About this clonotype: Compared with germline, one end of the junction differs, possibly owing to a read error. The chain employs TRBV27 and TRBJ2-2; D could derive from TRBD1 or TRBD2 (6 bases each). Germline CDR1 MNHEY, CDR2 SMNVEV (reference sequence). The CDR3 consists of 13 residues. The CDR3 coding sequence is TGTGCCAGCAGTTCGACTGGGGGCGGGGAGCTGTATTTT. Translated, it gives CASSSTGGGELYF.

This clonotype was picked up one time. CDR3 residues: CASSGTFYNEQFF. The CDR3 DNA follows: TGTGCCAGCAGTGGGACTTTCTACAATGAGCAGTTCTTC. J is TRBJ2-1 and V is TRBV2; D is perhaps TRBD2 (5 bases). V lost 4 bases and J lost 3, with 7 bases in between. The germline V gene encodes CDR1 SNHLY and CDR2 FYNNEI. The CDR3 is made up of 13 amino acids.

Only a few counts were recorded for this clonotype. V usage is TRBV6-1 and J usage is TRBJ1-1; D unclear. CDR3 length equals 13 residues. Germline V CDR1 and CDR2: MNHNS, SASEGT. Trimming removed 5 bases at V and 4 bases at J, with 11 bases between. The CDR3 coding sequence is TGTGCCAGCAGTCTCCGACTAGGCACTGAAGCTTTCTTT. As protein: CASSLRLGTEAFF.

V gene TRBV6-2 or TRBV6-3 combines with J gene TRBJ1-2, with D maybe TRBD1 (5 bases). Trimming cost V 0 bases and J 6 bases, with 20 bases left between them. Germline loops: CDR1 MNHEY, CDR2 SVGEGT. The length of the CDR3 is 17 residues. Here the CDR3 reads CASSYSQGHIVADGYTF. The CDR3 DNA is TGTGCCAGCAGTTACTCGCAAGGACACATCGTCGCGGATGGCTACACCTTC.

This chain uses TRBV29-1 with TRBJ2-7; TRBD1 aligns across 7 bases. Germline CDR1 SQVTM, CDR2 ANQGSEA. CDR3 length: 13 amino acids. The ends lost 4 bases at V and 3 bases at J; junction bases unmatched: 6. CDR3 DNA sequence: TGCAGCGTTGTAGTGGGACAGCTCTACGAGCAGTACTTC. Translated: CSVVVGQLYEQYF.

Only a few counts were recorded for this clonotype. The V and J genes are TRBV7-3 and TRBJ2-3; a possible D gene is TRBD2 (5 bases). V was clipped by 3 bases and J by 4 bases, with 14 bases between them. CDR3 length: 15 residues. Germline CDR1 and CDR2: SGHTA and FQGTGA. The CDR3 bases are TGTGCCAGCAGCTTTGGAGCTATCGGGGCAGATACGCAGTATTTT. It specifies CASSFGAIGADTQYF.

The gene calls are TRBV24-1 and TRBJ2-1; 9 bases are shared with TRBD1. CDR1 and CDR2 from the germline V gene are KGHDR and SFDVKD. The CDR3 is made up of 15 amino acids. After removal of 7 bases from V and 4 bases from J, the junction contained 7 bases not matched to a gene. The CDR3: CATSPWGTGYNEQFF. The CDR3 DNA reads TGTGCCACCAGCCCTTGGGGGACAGGGTACAATGAGCAGTTCTTC.

The chain links TRBV18 to TRBJ1-5; D call uncertain. The CDR3 runs 12 residues. Germline-derived CDR1 and CDR2 are KGHSH and LQKENI. V dropped 3 bases and J dropped 6 bases, with 6 bases sitting between them. Written as DNA, the CDR3 is TGTGCCAGCTCACCGGCTTCTCAGCCCCAGCATTTT. Its translation: CASSPASQPQHF.

CDR3 amino acids: CASSRQAPDSFYGYTF. The CDR3 coding sequence is TGTGCCAGCAGCCGACAGGCACCGGACAGCTTCTATGGCTACACCTTC. The chain combines TRBV5-6 with TRBJ1-2; a weak D match, TRBD1 (6 bases). V gave up 4 bases and J gave up 4 bases, with 20 bases separating them. The CDR3 length is 16 residues. CDR1 and CDR2 from the germline V gene are SGHDT and YYEEEE.

V usage is TRBV18 and J usage is TRBJ1-1; 7 bases map to TRBD1. This CDR3 is built from 14 residues. CDR1 is KGHSH, CDR2 LQKENI, per germline. V was clipped by 2 bases and J by 2 bases; unmatched bases: 2. CDR3 DNA: TGTGCCAGCTCACCAGACAGGGACAACACTGAAGCTTTCTTT. Its protein product is CASSPDRDNTEAFF.

The sample holds a few counts of this clonotype. This chain links TRBV19 with TRBJ1-5; tentative D call: TRBD1 (5 bases). V lost 7 bases to trimming and J lost 4 bases, with 20 bases between them. The germline gives CDR1 LNHDA, CDR2 SQIVND (reference sequence). The CDR3 extends over 16 amino acids. CDR3 amino acids: CASTPVWGVGNQPQHF. For the CDR3, the DNA is TGTGCCAGTACCCCCGTGTGGGGGGTCGGTAATCAGCCCCAGCATTTT.